The 29 T cell receptor beta chains below come from one sample, sequenced in a study of blood T cells in healthy people across ages. Alongside a J-beta primer mix, a sample-barcoded 5' primer served in a second PCR lasting about 6 to 12 cycles. TCRdb re-called the 5' RACE reads through MiXCR, storing one row per CDR3 protein. The table has around 650,000 distinct CDR3 sequences, roughly 43% seen once; the top ten hold approximately 31%. The material sequenced was blood. The receptors here all came from a man aged 80 or over in good health.

The gene calls are TRBV30 and TRBJ2-1; 11 bases are shared with TRBD2. V was pared by 5 bases and J by 6 bases, with 9 bases of the junction left unmatched. The germline gives CDR1 GTSNPN, CDR2 SVGIG (reference sequence). The CDR3 length is 15 residues. CDR3 sequence reads: CAWRGGLADRNEQFF. CDR3 DNA: TGTGCCTGGCGGGGGGGACTAGCGGACCGCAATGAGCAGTTCTTC.

This clonotype appeared a few times. This chain joins TRBV4-1 and TRBJ2-1; 10 bases are a match to TRBD1. V lost 1 base to trimming and J lost 1 base; unmatched junction nucleotides: 10. Germline V gene data show CDR1 as MGHRA and CDR2 as YSYEKL. This CDR3 region has 19 residues. This CDR3 is CASSQAGQGGLRSYNEQFF. The CDR3 DNA reads TGCGCCAGCAGCCAAGCTGGACAGGGGGGATTGCGGTCCTACAATGAGCAGTTCTTC.

This chain links TRBV3-1 with TRBJ1-3; TRBD1 matches 11 bases. With V trimmed by 4 bases and J by 1 base, 9 bases remained unmatched. The CDR3 has 18 residues. The germline V gene encodes CDR1 LGHDT and CDR2 YNNKEL (reference sequence). DNA of the CDR3: TGTGCCAGCAGCCTGGACAGGGGGCGAGGGAGATCTGGAAACACCATATATTTT. Residues: CASSLDRGRGRSGNTIYF.

This clonotype was found a few times. The chain links TRBV10-3 to TRBJ1-1, with no clear D. CDR1 and CDR2 (germline): ENHRY, SYGVKD. This CDR3 is built from 13 residues. V lost 4 bases, J lost 9 bases, and 15 bases lay in between. The CDR3 sequence is CAISVALDTKAFF. CDR3 bases: TGTGCCATCAGTGTCGCCCTAGACACCAAAGCTTTCTTT.

This chain uses TRBV2 with TRBJ2-5, with 13 nucleotides matching TRBD2. The J call may be faulty, since TRBJ2-7 better matches the DNA end. This CDR3 is 15 amino acids long. Germline V gene lookup returns CDR1 SNHLY and CDR2 FYNNEI. The CDR3: CASSPLGLAGAEQYF. Here the CDR3 DNA reads TGTGCCAGCAGTCCGCTCGGACTAGCGGGAGCCGAGCAGTACTTC.

The chain recombines TRBV9 with TRBJ2-5; perhaps TRBD2 as D (7 bases). Germline CDR1 is SGDLS and CDR2 is YYNGEE. The length of the CDR3 is 20 residues. Trimming removed 5 bases at V and 11 bases at J, with 40 bases between. CDR3 loop: CASSHRAPLGAGENPYEQYF. In DNA form, the CDR3 reads TGTGCCAGCAGTCATCGTGCCCCACTGGGGGCGGGAGAAAACCCCTATGAGCAGTACTTC.

This chain connects TRBV6-2 or TRBV6-3 to TRBJ2-5; possibly TRBD2 for D (5 bases). The germline CDR1 and CDR2 sequences are MNHEY and SVGEGT. The length of the CDR3 is 14 residues. Trimming left V 8 bases short and J 1 base short, with 14 bases between. This CDR3 reads CASGLGGPQETQYF. The CDR3 DNA follows: TGTGCCAGCGGCCTCGGCGGGCCCCAAGAGACCCAGTACTTC.

As for this clonotype: One end of the junction fails to match germline, which may point to a read error. This chain links TRBV20-1 with TRBJ2-1, with a weak D call TRBD2 (6 bases). The CDR3 runs 14 residues. Germline CDR1 and CDR2: DFQATT and SNEGSKA (reference sequence). In DNA, the CDR3 is TGCGGTGCTGGACGACTAGAGGGCTACAATGAGCAGTTCTTC. As protein: CGAGRLEGYNEQFF.

The rearrangement uses TRBV6-2 or TRBV6-3 and TRBJ2-6; D is unresolved. Germline V gene lookup returns CDR1 MNHEY and CDR2 SVGEGT. This CDR3 is built from 15 residues. V was clipped by 8 bases and J by 0 bases, with 11 bases between them. This CDR3 reads CASAVAFSGANVLTF. The CDR3 DNA is TGTGCCAGCGCTGTTGCGTTCTCTGGGGCCAACGTCCTGACTTTC.

This clonotype has only a few counts. The chain carries TRBV5-6 and TRBJ2-1; 7 bases align to TRBD1. Germline V lookup: CDR1 SGHDT, CDR2 YYEEEE. V trimming: 4 bases; J trimming: 3 bases; junction bases outside the gene matches: 4. The CDR3 has 14 amino acids. CDR3 residues: CASSQGVSYNEQFF. The DNA for the CDR3 is TGTGCCAGCAGCCAGGGGGTTAGCTACAATGAGCAGTTCTTC.

This clonotype was detected only a few times. This chain uses TRBV7-2 with TRBJ2-5; 9 bases match TRBD1. CDR1 SGHTA and CDR2 FQGNSA come from the germline V gene. After removal of 0 bases from V and 2 bases from J, the junction contained 7 bases not matched to a gene. The CDR3 sequence is 17 residues long. CDR3 bases: TGTGCCAGCAGCTTAGCGCTAATGGGGACAGGGCAAGAGACCCAGTACTTC. This encodes CASSLALMGTGQETQYF.

V is TRBV5-5 and J is TRBJ2-5, with TRBD1 matching 9 bases. Germline CDR1 and CDR2: SGHKS and YYEKEE (reference sequence). The CDR3 consists of 16 residues. J was trimmed by 3 bases and V by 4 bases; bases with no gene match: 10. The CDR3 DNA is TGTGCCAGCAGCATTAACAGGGGGCGTGGGGAAGAGACCCAGTACTTC. It codes for CASSINRGRGEETQYF.

J is TRBJ2-7 and V is TRBV5-5, with D tentatively TRBD1 or TRBD2 (5 bases each). V lost 5 bases and J lost 0, with 18 bases in between. This CDR3 is built from 16 residues. CDR1 is SGHKS and CDR2 is YYEKEE in the germline V gene (reference sequence). The CDR3 nucleotides read TGTGCCAGCAGTCGTGATCCGGGACGGAGCTCCTACGAGCAGTACTTC. Amino acids: CASSRDPGRSSYEQYF.

The chain joins TRBV27 to TRBJ2-3; D ambiguous. Trimming removed 3 bases from V and 3 bases from J, with 7 bases in between. The germline V gene encodes CDR1 MNHEY and CDR2 SMNVEV (reference sequence). The CDR3 is made up of 13 amino acids. The CDR3 nucleotides are TGTGCCAGCAGTTTGAAGAGGACAGATACGCAGTATTTT. This sequence encodes CASSLKRTDTQYF.

This clonotype was detected only once. The V call is TRBV6-5, the J call TRBJ1-2, with unresolved D. Germline CDR1 MNHEY, CDR2 SVGAGI. The CDR3 sequence is 13 residues long. Trimming removed 0 bases from V and 3 bases from J, with 5 bases in between. This CDR3 is CASSYSKDYGYTF. The CDR3 region has the DNA TGTGCCAGCAGTTACTCGAAGGACTATGGCTACACCTTC.

This chain links TRBV2 with TRBJ1-2; D is unclear. In germline, CDR1 is SNHLY, CDR2 FYNNEI. This CDR3 comprises 12 residues. Trimming removed 4 bases from V and 5 bases from J, with 8 bases in between. The CDR3 spells CASSGEGYGYTF. DNA for the CDR3: TGTGCCAGCAGTGGTGAGGGATATGGCTACACCTTC.

This clonotype was seen only a few times. This chain's CDR3 is CATSDWGEPERRDTQYF. The CDR3 nucleotides are TGTGCCACCAGTGATTGGGGGGAGCCCGAGAGGAGAGATACGCAGTATTTT. The genes are TRBV24-1 and TRBJ2-3, with D perhaps matching TRBD2 (6 bases). The V end was cut by 2 bases, the J end by 5 bases, with 19 bases between. The CDR3 spans 17 residues. Germline assignment: CDR1 KGHDR and CDR2 SFDVKD.

This clonotype has more than one count but fewer than ten. CDR3 sequence (DNA): TGTGCCAGCAGACTAGGCCGACTAGCAGAGGGGACCCAGTACTTC. It is translated as CASRLGRLAEGTQYF. The chain carries TRBV3-1 and TRBJ2-7; 7 bases are a match to TRBD2. The end of the DNA is better explained by TRBJ2-5, so the J call may be wrong. The V gene's germline CDR1 is LGHDT and CDR2 YNNKEL (reference sequence). This CDR3 has 15 residues.

J is TRBJ2-5 and V is TRBV14; D not resolved. The length of the CDR3 is 14 residues. Germline-derived CDR1 and CDR2 are SGHDN and FVKESK. V was pared by 2 bases and J by 7 bases, with 14 bases between. The CDR3 loop is CASSQPDLMRTQYF. CDR3 DNA sequence: TGTGCCAGCAGCCAACCAGATCTTATGCGGACCCAGTACTTC.

The V gene is TRBV7-2, the J gene TRBJ2-7; D call uncertain. V was clipped by 3 bases and J by 2 bases, with 11 bases between them. This CDR3 comprises 14 residues. Per the germline V gene, CDR1 is SGHTA and CDR2 is FQGNSA. The CDR3 DNA reads as TGTGCCAGCAGCTTGTCGGACGGAGCCTACGAGCAGTACTTC. It yields the protein CASSLSDGAYEQYF.

The table lists this clonotype with a few counts. This chain links TRBV28 with TRBJ2-1; 10 nucleotides line up with TRBD1. Germline CDR1 and CDR2: MDHEN and SYDVKM. CDR3 length: 14 amino acids. Germline trimming cut 6 bases from V and 13 bases from J; bases unmatched to any gene: 12. The CDR3 region has the DNA TGTGCCAGCAGAGGACAGGGGGGAAACTACGAACAGTTCTTC. Its protein is CASRGQGGNYEQFF.

The J gene is TRBJ2-5, the V gene TRBV2; 8 nucleotides agree with TRBD2. The DNA end lines up better with TRBJ2-7; the J call may be wrong. CDR1 is SNHLY and CDR2 is FYNNEI in the germline V gene. The CDR3 loop spans 14 amino acids. The CDR3: CASRDGTRLYEQYF. The CDR3 region has the DNA TGTGCCAGCAGGGATGGGACTAGACTCTACGAGCAGTACTTC.

This sequence joins TRBV27 and TRBJ2-1; no clear D gene. The ends were cut back, 0 bases at V and 5 bases at J, with 11 bases in the middle. This CDR3 spans 15 amino acids. CDR1 is MNHEY and CDR2 is SMNVEV in the germline V gene (reference sequence). CDR3 DNA: TGTGCCAGCAGTTTATCATTCAGGCCCCACAATGAGCAGTTCTTC. Its protein is CASSLSFRPHNEQFF.

This sequence joins TRBV3-1 and TRBJ2-5; D is perhaps TRBD2 (6 bases). In germline, CDR1 is LGHDT, CDR2 YNNKEL (reference sequence). The CDR3 runs 16 residues. V lost 4 bases, J lost 11 bases, and 26 bases lay in between. The CDR3 region is CASSPGMVGGFDEQYF. The CDR3 bases are TGTGCCAGCAGCCCCGGGATGGTCGGAGGGTTCGATGAGCAGTACTTC.

This clonotype has only a few counts. The CDR3 DNA follows: TGTGCCAGCAGCACACAGGGTCTCGGGTCCTACGAGCAGTACTTC. It is translated as CASSTQGLGSYEQYF. The chain employs TRBV9 and TRBJ2-7, with D tentatively TRBD1 (6 bases). This CDR3 is 15 amino acids long. V lost 4 bases and J lost 1, with 15 bases in between. Germline values: CDR1 SGDLS, CDR2 YYNGEE.

This clonotype has at least ten counts. V gene TRBV7-2 combines with J gene TRBJ2-3; D might be TRBD2 (5 bases). Trimming shortened V by 4 bases and J by 6 bases, and 5 bases separated the two germline ends. Germline V lookup: CDR1 SGHTA, CDR2 FQGNSA. The CDR3 extends over 11 amino acids. The CDR3 loop is CASSWRDTQYF. CDR3 bases: TGTGCCAGCAGCTGGAGGGATACGCAGTATTTT.

This clonotype has just a few counts. This chain links TRBV7-2 with TRBJ2-7, with TRBD2 as a possible D gene (6 bases). V was shortened by 3 bases and J by 0 bases, with 12 bases between the two germline ends. The CDR3 spans 15 residues. Germline-derived CDR1 and CDR2 are SGHTA and FQGNSA. The CDR3 DNA reads TGTGCCAGCAGCTTCAGGACTACCAACTCCTACGAGCAGTACTTC. Residues: CASSFRTTNSYEQYF.

This clonotype has only a few counts. The rearrangement links TRBV5-1 to TRBJ1-1, with TRBD1 matching 7 bases. CDR3 size: 14 residues. Looked up from germline, CDR1 is SGHRS and CDR2 is YFSETQ. V lost 4 bases to trimming and J lost 1 base; unmatched junction nucleotides: 4. The CDR3 spells CASSPGTENTEAFF. Written as DNA, the CDR3 is TGCGCCAGCAGCCCAGGGACAGAGAACACTGAAGCTTTCTTT.

This clonotype was picked up many times. J is TRBJ2-7 and V is TRBV29-1, with 11 nucleotides matching TRBD1. Unmatched junction bases numbered 3, after V lost 3 bases and J lost 5 bases. There are 13 residues in the CDR3. Per germline, CDR1 SQVTM and CDR2 ANQGSEA. CDR3 in amino acids: CSVDGQGAHEQYF. In DNA form, the CDR3 reads TGCAGCGTTGATGGACAGGGGGCCCACGAGCAGTACTTC.